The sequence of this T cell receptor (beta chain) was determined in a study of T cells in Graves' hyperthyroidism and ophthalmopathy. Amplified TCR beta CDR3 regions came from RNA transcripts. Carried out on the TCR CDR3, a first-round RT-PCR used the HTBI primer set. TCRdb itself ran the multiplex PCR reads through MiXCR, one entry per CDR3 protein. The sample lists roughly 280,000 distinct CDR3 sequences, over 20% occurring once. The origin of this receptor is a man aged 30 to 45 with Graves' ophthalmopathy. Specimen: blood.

CDR3 loop: CASSPNGGATEAFF. CDR3 bases: TGCGCCAGCAGCCCTAATGGGGGAGCCACTGAAGCTTTCTTT. The chain links TRBV5-1 to TRBJ1-1, with D tentatively TRBD1 (5 bases). The V end lost 4 bases, the J end lost 4 bases, and 14 bases lay between the germline ends. The germline gives CDR1 SGHRS, CDR2 YFSETQ. The CDR3 has 14 residues.